This T cell receptor (beta chain) was identified during a study of T cell responses to AZD1222 COVID-19 vaccine. The wider study: Combined were second doses at about 4 or about 12 weeks.

The CDR3 sequence is 15 residues long. V dropped 2 bases and J dropped 5 bases, with 12 bases sitting between them. Germline assignment: CDR1 LGHDT and CDR2 YNNKEL (reference sequence). On this clone itself: Its antigen is as yet unknown. Other DNA sequences in the same sample also yield this CDR3.

TCRdb's copy holds only in-frame clones and misses some; the assay was immunoSEQ multiplex PCR. The sample has around 170,000 clones; about nine tenths are singletons. Overall study results and limits: White British people made up most donors, females outnumbered males, and clonal diversity was possibly underestimated. All repertoire sampling was performed exclusively after the peak T cell response. Reportedly, nearly half of unique spike TCRs recognized epitopes outside B.1.351/B.1.1.7 mutations.

The source is an adult in good health. The starting material was peripheral blood, obtained on day 0 of AZD1222 vaccination. This chain connects TRBV3-1 (or the pseudogene TRBV3-2) to TRBJ2-2; tentatively, D is TRBD2 (6 bases). CDR3 sequence (DNA): TGTGCCAGCAGCCAACGAGGGGCGGGAACCGGGGAGCTGTTTTTT. Its protein is CASSQRGAGTGELFF.